The present TCR beta chain was sequenced within a study of blood T cell repertoires in COVID-19. The assay was immunoSEQ multiplex PCR, and TCRdb's table has in-frame clones only and misses some. The sample has approximately 210,000 clones; 76% are singletons. The CDR3 has 13 amino acids. V gave up 7 bases and J gave up 4 bases; unmatched junction bases: 7. Germline CDR1 SQVTM, CDR2 ANQGSEA. This rearrangement joins TRBV29-1 to TRBJ1-5; TRBD1 matches 7 bases. The source of this sequence is a woman in her forties or fifties with acute COVID-19. Material for sequencing was PBMCs or T cells enriched from blood (not recorded which). DNA of the CDR3: TGCAGCGCGCAAAGGGGGCAAAATCAGCCCCAGCATTTT. It is translated as CSAQRGQNQPQHF.